This T cell receptor beta chain was captured by sequencing in a study of blood T cell repertoires in COVID-19. Study-wide context: Both acute and convalescent COVID-19 samples were obtained from the United States, Italy and Spain. Sources were T cells, B-cell-depleted T cells, or PBMCs; the material itself was cDNA or gDNA.

In the original analysis: Estimation of nucleated cell counts relied on the amplification of reference gene primers. Profiling relied on immunoSEQ multiplex PCR, and the TCRdb table lists in-frame clones only, not all of them. That table is the source of V, J and clone size, and D and trimming were worked out from the DNA. This table holds around 23,000 clones, over 60% found once. Germline V gene data show CDR1 as MDHEN and CDR2 as SYDVKM. The CDR3 covers 14 residues. Trimming at V came to 4 bases and at J to 8 bases, leaving 8 bases not matched to a gene. The clonotype was recovered from a woman aged 80 or over with acute or convalescent COVID-19. Sequencing was done on a sample of peripheral blood. The V gene is TRBV28, the J gene TRBJ1-2, with 9 bases fitting TRBD1. CDR3: CASSSGQGVDGYTF. The CDR3 nucleotides read TGTGCCAGCAGTTCGGGACAGGGAGTGGACGGCTACACCTTC.